The text below deals with one T cell receptor (beta chain). Its antigen is unknown. Use of 60 Vbeta and 13 Jbeta primers characterized the PCR. The method was immunoSEQ multiplex PCR; TCRdb's version includes in-frame clones alone and lacks a portion of them. The sample includes 160,000 or so clones, 70% to 85% seen only once; the top ten take about 2.2%. This record belongs to a study of cytomegalovirus exposure and HLA in healthy donors. Study background: Inside one of the first data releases sat around 80 million unique TCRs taken from HLA-typed donors. Broader study findings: A highly shared variant cluster was judged a likely technical artifact.

The V gene's germline CDR1 is LNHDA and CDR2 SQIVND (reference sequence). The CDR3 is made up of 18 amino acids. J was trimmed by 1 base and V by 4 bases; bases with no gene match: 13. The genes are TRBV19 and TRBJ1-5, with TRBD1 identical over 7 bases. This clonotype was obtained from a man aged 40-49 years in good health and CMV-seronegative. Sequencing input: PBMCs. The DNA of the CDR3 is TGTGCCAGTAGTAGGCCCGGACAGGATGACCAAAGCAATCAGCCCCAGCATTTT. It translates to CASSRPGQDDQSNQPQHF. Full variable domain (remainder filled in from reference TRBV19 and TRBJ1-5): DGGITQSPKYLFRKEGQNVTLSCEQNLNHDAMYWYRQDPGQGLRLIYYSQIVNDFQKGDIAEGYSVSREKKESFPLTVTSAQKNPTAFYLCASSRPGQDDQSNQPQHFGDGTRLSIL.